The clone carrying this T cell receptor beta chain was recorded a few times. What it recognizes is unknown. Axillary draining lymph nodes of breast cancer patients supplied the node samples. These data are taken from a study of breast tumors, draining lymph nodes, adjacent tissues. V shed 8 bases, J shed 4 bases, and the junction held 3 bases outside the gene matches. Germline CDR1 reads MNHEY; CDR2 reads SVGEGT. The CDR3 extends over 13 amino acids. TCRdb reprocessed the multiplex PCR reads via MiXCR and lists one record per CDR3 protein. The sample holds 200,000 to 250,000 distinct CDR3 sequences, about 32% seen once. General observations from the study: Compared with basal-like, luminal-like tumors shared significantly more repertoire with nontumor tissue. Tumors had less TCR diversity than lymph nodes, more than nontumor tissue.

The clonotype was recovered from a female donor with breast cancer. Some clones in this sample may be carry-over from other donors' samples. Source material: axillary lymph node tissue. V gene TRBV6-2 or TRBV6-3 combines with J gene TRBJ2-1, with 9 bases aligning to TRBD1. The CDR3 region is CASRDRAYNEQFF. CDR3 in DNA: TGTGCCAGCCGGGACAGGGCATACAATGAGCAGTTCTTC.